One T cell receptor beta chain is described in this entry. Its antigen is unidentified. These donors, healthy bone marrow donors, were studied. Primers included in the PCR were 60 Vbeta and 13 Jbeta primers. Assay used: immunoSEQ multiplex PCR; TCRdb lists only in-frame clones, some missing. The data show 150,000 or so clones, around 80% seen once. This sample stems from a study of cytomegalovirus exposure and HLA in healthy donors. Study background: Genotyping of roughly 400 donors showed that about 83% belonged to the Caucasian-associated ancestry cluster. Whole-study findings and limits: In a later analysis, specific HLA alleles were associated with 15,000 or so TCR beta sequences at a 0.05 false discovery rate. The authors later linked a missense DCLRE1C variant to TCR beta V- and J-gene trimming.

This CDR3 spans 16 amino acids. Trimming removed 2 bases from V and 0 bases from J, with 8 bases in between. CDR1 SGHAT and CDR2 FQNNGV come from the germline V gene. The sequenced material came from PBMCs. V and J are TRBV11-2 and TRBJ1-6, with no clear D. The sequence derives from a woman in her thirties or forties in good health and CMV-seronegative. The CDR3 DNA reads as TGTGCCAGCAGCTTAACCCTGAGCTCCTATAATTCACCCCTCCACTTT. Protein product: CASSLTLSSYNSPLHF.